A selection of T cell receptor beta chains follows, all from one sample in a study of CD8+CD57+ T cells in acquired aplastic anemia. TCRdb redid the calling of the reads with MiXCR, one entry per CDR3 protein. This table holds 150,000 to 200,000 distinct CDR3 sequences, 48% found once. The sequenced sample consisted of sorted CD4+, CD8+, or CD8+CD57+ T cells (not recorded which) from PBMCs. The receptors were gathered from a human donor with aplastic anemia. The CDR3 runs from the conserved cysteine through the conserved F or W. Each record gives: clone size, D gene, V gene, J gene, CDR3 protein, CDR3 DNA. The D gene is left open where the match is weak. Part of the rows lack a size; the others show once, few, many or a class for expanded clones.

clone size: few; D gene: .; V gene: TRBV7-9; J gene: TRBJ2-5; CDR3 protein: CASSLPWLGETQYF; CDR3 DNA: TGTGCCAGCAGCTTACCTTGGCTGGGGGAGACCCAGTACTTC
clone size: many; D gene: TRBD1; V gene: TRBV20-1; J gene: TRBJ2-1; CDR3 protein: CSAPRDRVLNEQFF; CDR3 DNA: TGCAGTGCTCCCCGGGACAGGGTACTCAATGAGCAGTTCTTC
clone size: many; D gene: .; V gene: TRBV6-1; J gene: TRBJ2-2; CDR3 protein: CASSHVVNTGELFF; CDR3 DNA: TGTGCCAGCAGCCACGTGGTTAACACCGGGGAGCTGTTTTTT
clone size: .; D gene: .; V gene: TRBV7-7; J gene: TRBJ1-3; CDR3 protein: CASSPEYGNTIYF; CDR3 DNA: TGTGCTAGCAGCCCTGAGTACGGAAACACCATATATTTT
clone size: many; D gene: TRBD1; V gene: TRBV7-9; J gene: TRBJ2-7; CDR3 protein: CASSLGDRGSEQYF; CDR3 DNA: TGTGCCAGCAGCTTAGGGGACAGGGGCTCCGAGCAGTACTTC
clone size: many; D gene: TRBD1; V gene: TRBV5-6; J gene: TRBJ1-4; CDR3 protein: CASSLDRGREKLFF; CDR3 DNA: TGTGCCAGCAGCCTGGACAGGGGGAGAGAAAAACTGTTTTTT
clone size: .; D gene: .; V gene: TRBV5-1; J gene: TRBJ2-1; CDR3 protein: CASSLVAGGASEQFF; CDR3 DNA: TGCGCCAGCAGCTTGGTAGCCGGCGGAGCGAGTGAGCAGTTCTTC
clone size: many; D gene: .; V gene: TRBV6-1; J gene: TRBJ2-7; CDR3 protein: CASSEAIFQGEQYF; CDR3 DNA: TGTGCCAGCAGTGAAGCTATATTCCAGGGTGAGCAGTACTTC
clone size: .; D gene: .; V gene: TRBV29-1; J gene: TRBJ2-1; CDR3 protein: CSVVENEQFF; CDR3 DNA: TGCAGCGTTGTAGAGAATGAGCAGTTCTTC
clone size: .; D gene: .; V gene: TRBV29-1; J gene: TRBJ1-2; CDR3 protein: CSVPYGSYGYNF; CDR3 DNA: TGCAGCGTGCCCTATGGGTCCTATGGCTACAACTTC
clone size: .; D gene: TRBD2; V gene: TRBV5-1; J gene: TRBJ2-5; CDR3 protein: CASSTGLAGGQETQYF; CDR3 DNA: TGCGCCAGCAGCACCGGACTAGCGGGAGGTCAAGAGACCCAGTACTTC
clone size: .; D gene: .; V gene: TRBV29-1; J gene: TRBJ1-1; CDR3 protein: CSAQQMNTEAFF; CDR3 DNA: TGCAGCGCACAACAGATGAACACTGAAGCTTTCTTT
clone size: many; D gene: .; V gene: TRBV25-1; J gene: TRBJ2-5; CDR3 protein: CASSVPGFSETQYF; CDR3 DNA: TGTGCCAGCAGTGTTCCAGGATTCTCGGAGACCCAGTACTTC
clone size: few; D gene: TRBD2; V gene: TRBV6-2/TRBV6-3; J gene: TRBJ2-5; CDR3 protein: CASRAGGWMGFEETQYF; CDR3 DNA: TGTGCCAGCAGAGCGGGAGGATGGATGGGGTTCGAAGAGACCCAGTACTTC
clone size: .; D gene: .; V gene: TRBV7-8; J gene: TRBJ1-5; CDR3 protein: CASSLRAGGNQPQHF; CDR3 DNA: TGTGCCAGCAGCTTGAGGGCGGGTGGCAATCAGCCCCAGCATTTT
clone size: many; D gene: TRBD2; V gene: TRBV9; J gene: TRBJ2-3; CDR3 protein: CASSQAGGRTDTQYF; CDR3 DNA: TGTGCCAGCAGCCAAGCGGGGGGGCGCACAGATACGCAGTATTTT